These 3 T cell receptor beta chains share one sample of origin, sequenced in a study of T cell changes during pregnancy in multiple sclerosis. Method: immunoSEQ multiplex PCR; TCRdb's copy keeps in-frame clones and lacks some. The table shows approximately 40,000 clones, with approximately 92% occurring only once. The specimen was CD4+ T cells from peripheral blood mononuclear cells, collected before pregnancy. The receptors derive from a female donor with multiple sclerosis, enrolled in a pregnancy study.

This sequence joins TRBV19 and TRBJ1-2, with TRBD1 as a possible D gene (5 bases). Germline V gene sequence: CDR1 LNHDA, CDR2 SQIVND (reference sequence). The CDR3 is 14 amino acids. V was pared by 1 base and J by 4 bases, with 10 bases between. The CDR3 DNA reads TGTGCCAGTAGTATAGCCCAAGGGGTCTATGGCTACACCTTC. Protein sequence: CASSIAQGVYGYTF. Drawing the rest from reference TRBV19 and TRBJ1-2, the complete variable domain is DGGITQSPKYLFRKEGQNVTLSCEQNLNHDAMYWYRQDPGQGLRLIYYSQIVNDFQKGDIAEGYSVSREKKESFPLTVTSAQKNPTAFYLCASSIAQGVYGYTFGSGTRLTVV.

The chain joins TRBV28 to TRBJ1-1, with D uncertain. This CDR3 spans 12 amino acids. V was cut by 6 bases and J by 6 bases, with 11 bases left in between. Germline V gene sequence: CDR1 MDHEN, CDR2 SYDVKM. The CDR3, as DNA: TGTGCCAGCAGGCCGAGGTTTGCTGAAGCTTTCTTT. This codes for CASRPRFAEAFF. The whole variable domain, remainder taken from reference TRBV28 and TRBJ1-1, is DVKVTQSSRYLVKRTGEKVFLECVQDMDHENMFWYRQDPGLGLRLIYFSYDVKMKEKGDIPEGYSVSREKKERFSLILESASTNQTSMYLCASRPRFAEAFFGQGTRLTVV.

The rearrangement links TRBV28 to TRBJ1-4, with TRBD1 matching 9 bases. The germline V gene encodes CDR1 MDHEN and CDR2 SYDVKM. The CDR3 contains 18 residues. V trimming: 3 bases; J trimming: 5 bases; junction bases outside the gene matches: 13. The CDR3 reads CASSFYPGTGFGNEKLFF. The CDR3 nucleotides read TGTGCCAGCAGTTTCTACCCCGGGACAGGGTTCGGGAATGAAAAACTGTTTTTT. Drawing the rest from reference TRBV28 and TRBJ1-4, the complete variable domain is DVKVTQSSRYLVKRTGEKVFLECVQDMDHENMFWYRQDPGLGLRLIYFSYDVKMKEKGDIPEGYSVSREKKERFSLILESASTNQTSMYLCASSFYPGTGFGNEKLFFGSGTQLSVL.